The 25 T cell receptor beta chains presented below share a single source sample, sequenced in a study of OX40 agonist ivuxolimab in advanced cancers. Clones were sequenced by immunoSEQ multiplex PCR, and TCRdb holds only the in-frame ones, with some missing. The repertoire has approximately 69,000 clones, 70% to 90% of them found once; the top ten carry about 0.78%. The sequencing here drew on CD4+ or CD8+ T cells sorted from blood, taken in a trial of the OX40 agonist ivuxolimab. The receptors shown here come from an adult with an advanced solid tumor such as melanoma, head and neck, liver or kidney cancer.

The V and J genes are TRBV15 and TRBJ2-5; 7 nucleotides agree with TRBD2. V trimming: 3 bases; J trimming: 4 bases; junction bases outside the gene matches: 8. The germline CDR1 and CDR2 sequences are LNHNV and YYDKDF (reference sequence). This CDR3 spans 15 amino acids. CDR3 region: CATSRAGTGGETQYF. DNA for the CDR3: TGTGCCACCAGCAGGGCCGGGACGGGAGGAGAGACCCAGTACTTC.

The rearrangement links TRBV25-1 to TRBJ2-7; 7 bases align to TRBD1. The V and J ends lost 5 bases and 6 bases, in that order; junction bases with no gene match: 7. Germline CDR1 is MGHDK and CDR2 is SYGVNS. This CDR3 is 13 amino acids long. CDR3 nucleotides: TGTGCCAGCAGTCCAGGACAGGCGGCCGAGCAGTACTTC. This sequence encodes CASSPGQAAEQYF.

V gene TRBV29-1 combines with J gene TRBJ2-7; 16 nucleotides line up with TRBD2. V gave up 4 bases and J gave up 2 bases; unmatched junction bases: 17. Germline V CDR1 and CDR2: SQVTM, ANQGSEA. This CDR3 comprises 20 residues. This CDR3 is CSVASRRGLAGGPRAYEQYF. Here the CDR3 DNA reads TGCAGCGTTGCCTCCCGGAGGGGACTAGCGGGAGGGCCCCGAGCCTACGAGCAGTACTTC.

The rearrangement joins TRBV29-1 to TRBJ2-2; the D gene is possibly TRBD2 (5 bases). The CDR3 contains 13 residues. Trimming stripped 4 bases from V and 1 base from J, with 7 bases between. Germline V gene data show CDR1 as SQVTM and CDR2 as ANQGSEA. The CDR3 spells CSVGRENTGELFF. CDR3 nucleotides: TGCAGCGTTGGACGGGAGAACACCGGGGAGCTGTTTTTT.

The V and J genes are TRBV7-9 and TRBJ2-3; D may correspond to TRBD1 or TRBD2 (5 bases each). Germline V gene lookup returns CDR1 SEHNR and CDR2 FQNEAQ (reference sequence). Trimming took 5 bases from V and 1 from J, leaving 10 bases between them. CDR3 length: 14 amino acids. Here the CDR3 reads CASSRGAGTDTQYF. The DNA for the CDR3 is TGTGCCAGCAGCCGAGGGGCGGGCACAGATACGCAGTATTTT.

The gene calls are TRBV4-1 and TRBJ1-4, with 9 bases fitting TRBD1. From germline, CDR1 is MGHRA and CDR2 YSYEKL. This CDR3 region has 14 residues. Losses at the gene ends were 8 bases for V and 11 bases for J; bases not matched to a gene: 12. This chain's CDR3 is CASRPEGQGNKLFF. The CDR3, as DNA: TGCGCCAGCCGACCGGAGGGACAGGGAAACAAACTGTTTTTT.

In regard to this clone: The junction departs from the called germline gene at one end, perhaps through a read error. Other DNA sequences from this sample encode an identical CDR3 as well. The V gene is TRBV15, the J gene TRBJ2-7; no reliable D call. The length of the CDR3 is 14 residues. The germline gives CDR1 LNHNV, CDR2 YYDKDF (reference sequence). The CDR3 bases are TGTGCCACCAGCCGAGACTTCGGGCCCTACGAGCAGTACTTC. This translates into CATSRDFGPYEQYF. The full variable domain, rest sourced from reference TRBV15 and TRBJ2-7, is DAMVIQNPRYQVTQFGKPVTLSCSQTLNHNVMYWYQQKSSQAPKLLFHYYDKDFNNEADTPDNFQSRRPNTSFCFLDIRSPGLGDTAMYLCATSRDFGPYEQYFGPGTRLTVT.

The V gene is TRBV5-1, the J gene TRBJ2-2, with 9 bases lining up with TRBD2. The CDR3 contains 14 residues. Germline CDR1 is SGHRS and CDR2 is YFSETQ. The V gene end was trimmed by 3 bases and the J gene end by 6 bases; junction bases not matched to a gene: 3. CDR3 coding DNA: TGCGCCAGCAGCTCGGCGGGAGGGCCCGGGGAGCTGTTTTTT. It codes for CASSSAGGPGELFF. The full variable domain, completed using reference TRBV5-1 and TRBJ2-2, is KAGVTQTPRYLIKTRGQQVTLSCSPISGHRSVSWYQQTPGQGLQFLFEYFSETQRNKGNFPGRFSGRQFSNSRSEMNVSTLELGDSALYLCASSSAGGPGELFFGEGSRLTVL.

This clone occurred once. The chain is built from TRBV7-2 and TRBJ2-6, with D possibly TRBD1 on 6 matching bases. The V gene's germline CDR1 is SGHTA and CDR2 FQGNSA. This CDR3 comprises 17 residues. Trimming took 4 bases from V and 0 from J, leaving 13 bases between them. This CDR3 reads CASSSGQPSSGANVLTF. CDR3 DNA: TGTGCCAGCAGCTCAGGACAGCCATCCTCTGGGGCCAACGTCCTGACTTTC.

The chain employs TRBV5-6 and TRBJ1-4; TRBD1 might be the D (6 bases). CDR1 SGHDT and CDR2 YYEEEE come from the germline V gene. V lost 1 base to trimming and J lost 5 bases, with 9 bases between them. The CDR3 spans 14 residues. The DNA for the CDR3 is TGTGCCAGCAGCTTGTACGGGGGCAATGAAAAACTGTTTTTT. Amino acids: CASSLYGGNEKLFF.

The chain links TRBV7-2 to TRBJ2-3; D perhaps matches TRBD2 (5 bases). In germline, CDR1 is SGHTA, CDR2 FQGNSA. The CDR3 has 17 amino acids. V gave up 2 bases and J gave up 6 bases, with 21 bases separating them. The CDR3 DNA reads as TGTGCCAGCAGCTTAAAAGACCAGCGGCCGGAACACGATACGCAGTATTTT. It specifies CASSLKDQRPEHDTQYF.

The chain uses TRBV4-1 and TRBJ2-5, with D perhaps TRBD1 or TRBD2 (5 bases each). V was trimmed by 5 bases and J by 4 bases, leaving 17 bases between them. There are 15 residues in the CDR3. Germline CDR1 MGHRA, CDR2 YSYEKL. DNA for the CDR3: TGCGCCAGCAGCGGGGACCAGGGTTTTGGAGAGACCCAGTACTTC. Its protein product is CASSGDQGFGETQYF.

This clone was picked up one time. This chain uses TRBV5-1 with TRBJ2-5, with TRBD1 matching 8 bases. CDR1 and CDR2 (germline): SGHRS, YFSETQ. This CDR3 has 15 amino acids. The V and J ends lost 3 bases and 1 base, in that order; junction bases with no gene match: 5. The CDR3 is CASSSGGQGQETQYF. DNA for the CDR3: TGCGCCAGCAGCTCAGGAGGACAGGGCCAAGAGACCCAGTACTTC.

The chain has TRBV7-2 and TRBJ1-5; 8 positions agree with TRBD1. CDR3 length equals 15 residues. Losses at the gene ends were 1 base for V and 6 bases for J; bases not matched to a gene: 5. Germline lookup yields CDR1 SGHTA and CDR2 FQGNSA. DNA of the CDR3: TGTGCCAGCAGCTTAGGGCAGGGGGCATCTCAGCCCCAGCATTTT. As protein: CASSLGQGASQPQHF. Complete variable domain (other parts from reference TRBV7-2 and TRBJ1-5): GAGVSQSPSNKVTEKGKDVELRCDPISGHTALYWYRQSLGQGLEFLIYFQGNSAPDKSGLPSDRFSAERTGGSVSTLTIQRTQQEDSAVYLCASSLGQGASQPQHFGDGTRLSIL.

DNA of the CDR3: TGTGCCAGCAGCTCCGGACTAGCGGGATATGAGCAGTTCTTC. The encoded protein is CASSSGLAGYEQFF. The chain couples TRBV11-2 to TRBJ2-1; TRBD2 agrees at 12 bases. V was pared by 4 bases and J by 8 bases, with 3 bases of the junction left unmatched. This CDR3 comprises 14 residues. Germline CDR1 is SGHAT and CDR2 is FQNNGV.

V usage is TRBV7-7 and J usage is TRBJ2-2, with 7 bases that match TRBD2. J gave up 0 bases and V 3 bases, and 7 bases lay outside the gene matches. The germline V gene has CDR1 SSHAT and CDR2 FNYEAQ (reference sequence). CDR3 size: 17 residues. The CDR3 loop reads CASSLVPGLPNTGELFF. The CDR3 DNA reads as TGTGCCAGCAGCTTGGTGCCGGGACTACCGAACACCGGGGAGCTGTTTTTT.

The table lists this clone with a few counts. This sequence joins TRBV28 and TRBJ1-5; D gene uncertain. V shed 11 bases and J shed 7 bases, with 18 bases lying between them. Germline CDR1 is MDHEN and CDR2 is SYDVKM. The CDR3 is made up of 13 amino acids. CDR3 DNA: TGTGCCCACGGGAGGAACACCATACAGCCCCAGCATTTT. This encodes CAHGRNTIQPQHF.

This clone was seen a few times. The rearrangement joins TRBV23-1 to TRBJ2-7; D is ambiguous. TRBV23-1 is annotated as an ORF whose role is uncertain. V was cut by 0 bases and J by 1 base, with 1 base left in between. This CDR3 contains 12 residues. In nucleotides, the CDR3 is TGCGCCAGCAGTCAATCGTCCTACGAGCAGTACTTC. This encodes CASSQSSYEQYF.

This clone was seen a single time. This chain uses TRBV4-3 with TRBJ2-3; TRBD2 agrees at 11 bases. The junction had 8 bases not matched to a gene; V was cut back by 1 base and J by 5 bases. Germline V gene lookup returns CDR1 LGHNA and CDR2 YSLEER. This CDR3 region has 17 residues. The CDR3 sequence: CASSQARASGRIDTQYF. The CDR3 nucleotides are TGCGCCAGCAGCCAAGCCCGGGCTAGCGGGAGGATAGATACGCAGTATTTT.

V is TRBV2 and J is TRBJ2-2; 8 bases agree with TRBD1. This CDR3 is 15 amino acids long. Germline values: CDR1 SNHLY, CDR2 FYNNEI. Trimming cost V 0 bases and J 6 bases; bases outside gene matches: 3. The CDR3 protein is CASSEAPTGAGELFF. The DNA of the CDR3 is TGTGCCAGCAGTGAAGCTCCGACAGGGGCCGGGGAGCTGTTTTTT.

The chain links TRBV9 to TRBJ2-3; D is perhaps TRBD2 (6 bases). The CDR3 consists of 16 residues. Trimming took off 5 bases at V and 3 bases at J, with 19 bases between the two ends. Germline V lookup: CDR1 SGDLS, CDR2 YYNGEE. The CDR3 coding sequence is TGTGCCAGCAGTCCGACGGGAGCGAGGAGGACAGATACGCAGTATTTT. This encodes CASSPTGARRTDTQYF.

This chain uses TRBV6-5 with TRBJ2-2, with D tentatively TRBD1 (6 bases). This CDR3 region has 14 residues. The germline CDR1 and CDR2 sequences are MNHEY and SVGAGI. The V end lost 6 bases, the J end lost 1 base, and 9 bases lay between the germline ends. The CDR3 loop is CASRGTLNTGELFF. CDR3 bases: TGTGCCAGCAGAGGGACATTGAACACCGGGGAGCTGTTTTTT.

V and J are TRBV7-2 and TRBJ1-6; 9 bases map to TRBD1. The CDR3 has 16 amino acids. From germline, CDR1 is SGHTA and CDR2 FQGNSA. V dropped 2 bases and J dropped 10; count of bases not matched to a gene: 9. CDR3 residues: CASSLWDRAPGSPLHF. The CDR3 DNA is TGTGCCAGCAGCTTATGGGACAGGGCGCCAGGATCACCCCTCCACTTT. The variable domain in full, completed from reference TRBV7-2 and TRBJ1-6, reads GAGVSQSPSNKVTEKGKDVELRCDPISGHTALYWYRQSLGQGLEFLIYFQGNSAPDKSGLPSDRFSAERTGGSVSTLTIQRTQQEDSAVYLCASSLWDRAPGSPLHFGNGTRLTVT.

The gene calls are TRBV19 and TRBJ2-1, with a weak D call TRBD1 (5 bases). This CDR3 comprises 12 residues. The V gene's germline CDR1 is LNHDA and CDR2 SQIVND (reference sequence). V lost 5 bases and J 7 bases, leaving 9 bases between the germline ends. The chain's CDR3 is CASSQGVNEQFF. The CDR3, as DNA: TGTGCCAGTAGTCAAGGGGTGAATGAGCAGTTCTTC.

Here the CDR3 reads CASSWDRGNEQFF. Here the CDR3 DNA reads TGTGCCAGCAGCTGGGACAGAGGGAATGAGCAGTTCTTC. The V and J genes are TRBV5-6 and TRBJ2-1, with 7 bases matching TRBD1. Germline CDR1 SGHDT, CDR2 YYEEEE. CDR3 length: 13 amino acids. The J segment lost 7 bases and the V segment lost 3 bases, leaving 4 bases of the junction unmatched.